The subject of this entry is one TCR beta chain. The antigen is unknown. CDR3 length: 16 residues. V was shortened by 0 bases and J by 0 bases, with 9 bases between the two germline ends. Germline V gene data show CDR1 as DFQATT and CDR2 as SNEGSKA (reference sequence). Quantitative 5'-RACE with molecular barcodes produced the TCR beta libraries. TCRdb fed the 5' RACE reads into MiXCR, producing one record per CDR3 protein. The table includes roughly 450,000 distinct CDR3 sequences, roughly a quarter detected once. The data stem from a study of CD8 T cells in ankylosing spondylitis. Findings and limits, study-wide: Ankylosing spondylitis blood appeared to be characterized by a TCR beta motif of 8 or 9 highly homologous variants. Disease-associated clones were reportedly significantly overrepresented in matched ankylosing spondylitis synovial fluid. The authors found the disease-linked clones to be CD8+ and relatively rare in peripheral blood. Previously reported in reactive arthritis synovial fluid and blood were some of the motif variants.

Sequences were obtained from blood, either unsorted or a sorted T cell fraction (not recorded which). This receptor was taken from a male donor with ankylosing spondylitis. The chain has TRBV20-1 and TRBJ1-6; a possible D gene is TRBD1 (5 bases). CDR3 coding DNA: TGCAGTGCTAGAGATTGGGGGAGCTCCTATAATTCACCCCTCCACTTT. Protein product: CSARDWGSSYNSPLHF.